The entry below gives a single T cell receptor beta chain sequence along with its context. Its antigen is undetermined. These data are taken from a study of CD8+ T cells in alopecia areata. Overall study context: Tofacitinib administration persisted for 6 to 18 months, succeeded by 6 months off drug. Findings and limits, study-wide: While patients received tofacitinib, many expanded lesional clones remained present in scalp and blood.

RNA was extracted and reverse transcribed into cDNA as the sequencing template. Assay: immunoSEQ multiplex PCR; the TCRdb copy retains only in-frame clones and omits some. The repertoire holds 120,000 to 150,000 clones, with about 88% as singletons. Treatment described: oral pan-JAK inhibitor, 5-10 mg twice daily. The TCR originated in a human donor with alopecia areata. The source was CD8+ T cells sorted from blood, collected at week 4, from a patient treated with tofacitinib.

The CDR3, as DNA: TGTGCCAGCAATACAGGGGTTGGGGACTATGGCTACACCTTC. Translating gives CASNTGVGDYGYTF. V and J are TRBV2 and TRBJ1-2; 7 bases align to TRBD1. The CDR3 consists of 14 residues. J lost 3 bases, V lost 7 bases, and 8 bases had no gene match. The germline CDR1 and CDR2 sequences are SNHLY and FYNNEI. Full variable domain (remainder filled in from reference TRBV2 and TRBJ1-2): EPEVTQTPSHQVTQMGQEVILRCVPISNHLYFYWYRQILGQKVEFLVSFYNNEISEKSEIFDDQFSVERPDGSNFTLKIRSTKLEDSAMYFCASNTGVGDYGYTFGSGTRLTVV.